The 19 T cell receptor beta chains reported below all come from one sample, sequenced in a study of T cell repertoires in cytomegalovirus infection. TCRdb called the reads again in MiXCR, with one record for every CDR3 protein. The sample records some 800,000 distinct CDR3 sequences, over 25% being singletons. These receptors have no known antigen. Sequences were derived from cultured CD8+ T cells from PBMCs, sampled from culture after CMV antigen stimulation. All receptors come from a human donor in good health (CMV status not recorded). Some clones in this sample may be carry-over from other donors' samples.

This clonotype turned up a few times. V gene TRBV27 combines with J gene TRBJ2-1; possible D gene TRBD1, 6 bases. The germline V gene has CDR1 MNHEY and CDR2 SMNVEV (reference sequence). The V end was cut by 5 bases, the J end by 4 bases, with 24 bases between. The CDR3 sequence is 18 residues long. DNA of the CDR3: TGTGCCAGCAGTCCATATGGGGGCCAAGGGAGCCTATACAATGAGCAGTTCTTC. Amino acids: CASSPYGGQGSLYNEQFF.

This chain joins TRBV6-2 or TRBV6-3 and TRBJ2-5; TRBD2 agrees at 13 bases. Germline V gives CDR1 MNHEY, CDR2 SVGEGT. V was pared by 5 bases and J by 4 bases, with 4 bases of the junction left unmatched. The CDR3 contains 15 residues. The CDR3 sequence: CASSPLAGGAETQYF. The DNA of the CDR3 is TGTGCCAGCAGTCCACTAGCGGGAGGGGCAGAGACCCAGTACTTC.

The sample holds a few counts of this clonotype. V usage is TRBV12-3 or TRBV12-4 and J usage is TRBJ2-7, with a tentative D call TRBD1 (7 bases). Trimming shortened V by 5 bases and J by 5 bases, and 13 bases separated the two germline ends. The CDR3 has 13 amino acids. CDR3 in amino acids: CASSPGGRDEQYV. CDR3 DNA: TGTGCCAGCAGTCCAGGGGGGCGCGACGAGCAGTACGTC.

The rearrangement links TRBV12-3 or TRBV12-4 to TRBJ1-1; 10 bases agree with TRBD1. Trimming took 7 bases from V and 5 from J; bases not matched to a gene: 7. The CDR3 is made up of 14 amino acids. DNA of the CDR3: TGTGCCAGCACCCGGGACAGGGGTGGAACTGAAGCTTTCTTT. Protein sequence: CASTRDRGGTEAFF.

The chain employs TRBV12-3 or TRBV12-4 and TRBJ2-1, with D uncertain. The germline V and J ends were trimmed by 3 bases and 8 bases, with 11 bases remaining between them. The CDR3 spans 13 residues. CDR3 nucleotides: TGTGCCAGCAGTTTTGGGTCCGGAGATGAGCAGTTCTTC. It yields the protein CASSFGSGDEQFF.

This rearrangement joins TRBV20-1 to TRBJ1-1; maybe TRBD1 (5 bases). The CDR3 is 13 amino acids. The germline V gene encodes CDR1 DFQATT and CDR2 SNEGSKA (reference sequence). V was shortened by 2 bases and J by 3 bases, with 10 bases between the two germline ends. The CDR3, as DNA: TGCAGTGCTAGATCCCGAGGGGACACTGAAGCTTTCTTT. Its translation: CSARSRGDTEAFF.

This clonotype has only a few counts. This chain links TRBV27 with TRBJ2-1; D is possibly TRBD1 (6 bases). This CDR3 contains 14 residues. CDR1 MNHEY and CDR2 SMNVEV come from the germline V gene (reference sequence). Trimming took 4 bases from V and 4 from J, leaving 11 bases between them. The CDR3 is CASSWETGYNEQFF. The CDR3 bases are TGTGCCAGCAGTTGGGAAACAGGGTACAATGAGCAGTTCTTC.

This clonotype was found a few times. This chain uses TRBV14 with TRBJ1-1; tentatively, D is TRBD1 (5 bases). V was clipped by 6 bases and J by 11 bases, with 22 bases between them. CDR1 and CDR2 (germline): SGHDN, FVKESK. The CDR3 has 14 amino acids. CDR3 DNA: TGTGCCAGCAGGTACCGGGATCCCGGGGCAGGGGCTTTCTTT. Its translation is CASRYRDPGAGAFF.

This clonotype has just a few counts. The J gene is TRBJ2-7, the V gene TRBV4-1; possibly TRBD2 for D (7 bases). The CDR3 is 13 amino acids. With 5 bases removed from V and 4 bases from J, the gap between germline ends came to 12 bases. Germline V gene sequence: CDR1 MGHRA, CDR2 YSYEKL. In DNA, the CDR3 is TGCGCCAGCAGCGGGGGGGCCCAATACGAGCAGTACTTC. Its translation is CASSGGAQYEQYF.

This clonotype was detected many times. The J gene is TRBJ2-5, the V gene TRBV7-9, with 8 bases lining up with TRBD1. The length of the CDR3 is 14 residues. Trimming took 3 bases from V and 2 from J; bases not matched to a gene: 2. CDR1 and CDR2 (germline): SEHNR, FQNEAQ (reference sequence). Here the CDR3 DNA reads TGTGCCAGCAGCTTGACAGGGGCACAAGAGACCCAGTACTTC. Its translation: CASSLTGAQETQYF.

The V call is TRBV4-3, the J call TRBJ2-7; 8 bases are shared with TRBD1. V was pared by 0 bases and J by 2 bases, with 6 bases of the junction left unmatched. The CDR3 has 16 amino acids. Per the germline V gene, CDR1 is LGHNA and CDR2 is YSLEER. The CDR3 DNA sequence: TGCGCCAGCAGCCAAGAGCCACAGGGGGTACCCTACGAGCAGTACGTC. Its translation is CASSQEPQGVPYEQYV.

This clonotype came up a few times. V gene TRBV2 combines with J gene TRBJ1-5, with 7 bases matching TRBD1. The junction had 2 bases not matched to a gene; V was cut back by 3 bases and J by 3 bases. The CDR3 runs to 14 residues. CDR1 and CDR2 from the germline V gene are SNHLY and FYNNEI. CDR3 bases: TGTGCCAGCAGTGATGGACAGGCCAATCAGCCCCAGCATTTT. This encodes CASSDGQANQPQHF.

The chain uses TRBV24-1 and TRBJ2-1, with TRBD2 identical over 9 bases. CDR3 length equals 13 residues. V lost 4 bases to trimming and J lost 9 bases; unmatched junction nucleotides: 3. Per germline, CDR1 KGHDR and CDR2 SFDVKD. The CDR3 coding sequence is TGTGCCACCAGTGAAAGGCGGGGGGGTGAGCAGTTCTTC. Protein: CATSERRGGEQFF.

This clonotype was counted a few times. The genes are TRBV27 and TRBJ2-4, with 13 positions matching TRBD2. The CDR3 is 16 residues long. Germline CDR1 and CDR2: MNHEY and SMNVEV (reference sequence). The V segment lost 4 bases and the J segment 3 bases; nucleotides outside the gene matches: 3. DNA of the CDR3: TGTGCCAGCAGTTCCGGACTAGCGGGGGTCAAAAACATTCAGTACTTC. It encodes CASSSGLAGVKNIQYF.

V gene TRBV4-3 combines with J gene TRBJ2-1, with 13 bases matching TRBD2. Germline V gene lookup returns CDR1 LGHNA and CDR2 YSLEER. Germline trimming cut 2 bases from V and 3 bases from J; bases unmatched to any gene: 10. The CDR3 loop spans 19 amino acids. This chain's CDR3 is CASSQRIVTSGGGYNEQFF. CDR3 nucleotide sequence: TGCGCCAGCAGCCAACGAATCGTAACTAGCGGGGGGGGCTACAATGAGCAGTTCTTC.

This clonotype was found a few times. The chain joins TRBV5-6 to TRBJ1-2; 8 nucleotides match TRBD1. The CDR3 is 12 amino acids. After removal of 4 bases from V and 11 bases from J, the junction contained 7 bases not matched to a gene. Per the germline V gene, CDR1 is SGHDT and CDR2 is YYEEEE. CDR3 DNA: TGTGCCAGCAGCATCCGGGACAGGCTTTACACCTTC. Translation gives CASSIRDRLYTF.

The rearrangement uses TRBV27 and TRBJ2-3; either TRBD1 or TRBD2 may supply D (6 bases each). The CDR3 loop spans 14 amino acids. V was cut by 6 bases and J by 4 bases, with 14 bases left in between. Germline V lookup: CDR1 MNHEY, CDR2 SMNVEV (reference sequence). The CDR3 sequence: CASSVGGHPDTQYF. In nucleotides, the CDR3 is TGTGCCAGCAGCGTGGGGGGACACCCAGATACGCAGTATTTT.

The rearrangement uses TRBV6-6 and TRBJ1-4; D remains unclear. Per the germline V gene, CDR1 is MNHNY and CDR2 is SVGAGI (reference sequence). The CDR3 is 16 residues long. Trimming shortened V by 2 bases and J by 5 bases, and 15 bases separated the two germline ends. The CDR3 coding sequence is TGTGCCAGCAGTTACGGGCAGGTCGACTTAAATGAAAAACTGTTTTTT. Translated: CASSYGQVDLNEKLFF.

The chain has TRBV7-6 and TRBJ2-2; D is possibly TRBD2 (5 bases). The CDR3 sequence is 14 residues long. V lost 3 bases and J lost 4, with 9 bases in between. Germline CDR1 SGHVS, CDR2 FNYEAQ. CDR3 in amino acids: CASSFEGSTGELFF. The DNA of the CDR3 is TGTGCCAGCAGCTTCGAGGGATCCACCGGGGAGCTGTTTTTT.